The text below deals with one T cell receptor (beta chain). Produced via immunoSEQ multiplex PCR; TCRdb's table is partial and in-frame only. This table holds tens of thousands of clones, over 75% found once. The time point denotes: pretreatment peripheral blood. The data were taken from a study of PD-L1 blockade in urothelial cancer. Study at large: Of some 28 patients, fewer than 27 were males with bladder-origin urothelial cancer.

V was shortened by 0 bases and J by 4 bases, with 10 bases between the two germline ends. The CDR3 covers 15 residues. Germline CDR1 reads SGHRS; CDR2 reads YFSETQ. This chain links TRBV5-1 with TRBJ2-2, with D perhaps TRBD1 (6 bases). The clonotype was recovered from a man in his sixties with urothelial cancer. The sample here was PBMCs, taken around atezolizumab (anti-PD-L1) treatment. The chain's CDR3 is CASSLAGTSTGELFF. Written as DNA, the CDR3 is TGCGCCAGCAGCTTGGCCGGGACATCCACCGGGGAGCTGTTTTTT.